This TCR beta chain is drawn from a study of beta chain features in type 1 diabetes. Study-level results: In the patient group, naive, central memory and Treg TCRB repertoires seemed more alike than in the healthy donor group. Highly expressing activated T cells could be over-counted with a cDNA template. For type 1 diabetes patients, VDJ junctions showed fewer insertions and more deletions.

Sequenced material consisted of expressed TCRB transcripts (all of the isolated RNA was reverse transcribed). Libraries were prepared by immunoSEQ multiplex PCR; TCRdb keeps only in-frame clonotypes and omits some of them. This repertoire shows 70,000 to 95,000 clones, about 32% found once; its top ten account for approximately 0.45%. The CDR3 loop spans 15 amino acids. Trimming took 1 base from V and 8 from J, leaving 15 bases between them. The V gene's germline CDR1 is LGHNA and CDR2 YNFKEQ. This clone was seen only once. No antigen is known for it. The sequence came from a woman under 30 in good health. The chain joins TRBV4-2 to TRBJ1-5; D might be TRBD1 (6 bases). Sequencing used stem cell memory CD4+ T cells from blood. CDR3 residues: CASSQAGHPWEPQHF. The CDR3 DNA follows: TGTGCCAGCAGCCAAGCGGGACACCCTTGGGAGCCCCAGCATTTT.